A selection of T cell receptor beta chains follows, all from one sample in a study of OX40 agonist ivuxolimab in advanced cancers. Profiled with immunoSEQ multiplex PCR; TCRdb holds only in-frame clones, not every one. Of about 59,000 clones listed, 87% are singletons. The sequencing here drew on CD4+ or CD8+ T cells sorted from blood, taken in a trial of the OX40 agonist ivuxolimab. The origin of the receptors is an adult with an advanced solid tumor such as melanoma, head and neck, liver or kidney cancer. Both conserved end residues are part of each CDR3. D genes are given only for firm matches. Clone size is given for some rows only: seen once, a few or many times, or a class if the clone is expanded.

DNA: TGTGCCTGGACCTACAGTTGGAACACTGAAGCTTTCTTT
CDR3: CAWTYSWNTEAFF
J: TRBJ1-1
D: .
size: few
V: TRBV30

DNA: TGTGCCAGCAGAGACGATCGACAGAACTATGGCTACACCTTC
CDR3: CASRDDRQNYGYTF
J: TRBJ1-2
D: .
size: .
V: TRBV2

DNA: TGTGCCACCAGACTCGGGGGACAGACCAATCAGCCCCAGCATTTT
CDR3: CATRLGGQTNQPQHF
J: TRBJ1-5
D: TRBD1
size: once
V: TRBV15

DNA: TGCGCCAGCAGCTACGGGACCATCCAAGAAAAACTGTTTTTT
CDR3: CASSYGTIQEKLFF
J: TRBJ1-4
D: .
size: .
V: TRBV5-1

DNA: TGTGCCAGCAGTGTCCTCGACAGGGTAGGAACTGAAGCTTTCTTT
CDR3: CASSVLDRVGTEAFF
J: TRBJ1-1
D: TRBD1
size: .
V: TRBV28

DNA: TGTGCCAGCAGCGGAATCCACGAGCAGTACTTC
CDR3: CASSGIHEQYF
J: TRBJ2-7
D: .
size: .
V: TRBV11-2

DNA: TGTGCCAGCAGCTTTGCACTAGCGCTGTCCTACAATGAGCAGTTCTTC
CDR3: CASSFALALSYNEQFF
J: TRBJ2-1
D: TRBD2
size: .
V: TRBV5-4

DNA: TGTGCCAGCAGCCCTAAGCGGGGGGTGGCAGATACGCAGTATTTT
CDR3: CASSPKRGVADTQYF
J: TRBJ2-3
D: TRBD2
size: .
V: TRBV7-8

DNA: TGTGCCAGCAGTTATGTGGCAAACTCCTATAATTCACCCCTCCACTTT
CDR3: CASSYVANSYNSPLHF
J: TRBJ1-6
D: .
size: .
V: TRBV6-5

DNA: TGTGCCAGCAGCTTAGATCGGGGCCGTGAAACCCAGTACTTC
CDR3: CASSLDRGRETQYF
J: TRBJ2-5
D: .
size: .
V: TRBV11-3

DNA: TGTGCCAGCATCGGGGGGGAAGGCAATCAGCCCCAGCATTTT
CDR3: CASIGGEGNQPQHF
J: TRBJ1-5
D: .
size: .
V: TRBV28

DNA: TGTGCCAAACGGGACGTGTTAGCCAAAAACATTCAGTACTTC
CDR3: CAKRDVLAKNIQYF
J: TRBJ2-4
D: .
size: .
V: TRBV9

DNA: TGCGCCAGCAGCCCCGCGAGGGGGCTGTACAATGAGCAGTTCTTC
CDR3: CASSPARGLYNEQFF
J: TRBJ2-1
D: TRBD1
size: .
V: TRBV4-3

DNA: TGTGCCAGCAGCTTGTATAGGACAGATACGCAGTATTTT
CDR3: CASSLYRTDTQYF
J: TRBJ2-3
D: .
size: .
V: TRBV5-4

DNA: TGTGCCAGTAGTACGGGGCCCCATGGCAATCAGCCCCAGCATTTT
CDR3: CASSTGPHGNQPQHF
J: TRBJ1-5
D: .
size: .
V: TRBV19

DNA: TGTGCCAGCAGGAAGAACGCAGCTAACTATGGCTACACCTTC
CDR3: CASRKNAANYGYTF
J: TRBJ1-2
D: .
size: .
V: TRBV28

DNA: TGTGCTAGTGGTTTGGTGGTGGCGGGAGGGGACAATGAGCAGTTCTTC
CDR3: CASGLVVAGGDNEQFF
J: TRBJ2-1
D: TRBD2
size: .
V: TRBV12-5

DNA: TGTGCCAGCAGCTCTCGACTAGCGGGGGACGCCGGGGAGCTGTTTTTT
CDR3: CASSSRLAGDAGELFF
J: TRBJ2-2
D: TRBD2
size: .
V: TRBV7-3

DNA: TGTGCCAGCAGTTGGTCGGGGGGCAGGAACTCCGAGCAGTACTTC
CDR3: CASSWSGGRNSEQYF
J: TRBJ2-7
D: .
size: .
V: TRBV7-9

DNA: TGTGCCAGCAGCTTAGATGTGGATCGGGAGCAGTTCTTC
CDR3: CASSLDVDREQFF
J: TRBJ2-1
D: .
size: .
V: TRBV7-7

DNA: TGTGCCAGTAGGAGCGGAGCAACTAATGAAAAACTGTTTTTT
CDR3: CASRSGATNEKLFF
J: TRBJ1-4
D: .
size: few
V: TRBV19

DNA: TGCGCCAGCAGCCTAACAAAACGGGGGGCGGGTTCACCCCTCCACTTT
CDR3: CASSLTKRGAGSPLHF
J: TRBJ1-6
D: .
size: .
V: TRBV4-1

DNA: TGTGCCAGCAGCCCTAGCTTGTTCTACAATGAGCAGTTCTTC
CDR3: CASSPSLFYNEQFF
J: TRBJ2-1
D: .
size: .
V: TRBV11-2

DNA: TGTGCCAGCAGCTTGGGGGGCAGTAAAGACTTCTCCTACGAGCAGTACTTC
CDR3: CASSLGGSKDFSYEQYF
J: TRBJ2-7
D: .
size: .
V: TRBV5-5

DNA: TGTGCCTGGAGCCACAGGGATCGGCACACTGAAGCTTTCTTT
CDR3: CAWSHRDRHTEAFF
J: TRBJ1-1
D: .
size: few
V: TRBV30

DNA: TGCGCCAGCAGCCAACAGTTACAGGGTTTTTCCCTCGATACCGGGGAGCTGTTTTTT
CDR3: CASSQQLQGFSLDTGELFF
J: TRBJ2-2
D: .
size: .
V: TRBV4-3

DNA: TGTGCCAGCAGTAACCCGAAGACAGGGGGCGAGGAGCAGTTCTTC
CDR3: CASSNPKTGGEEQFF
J: TRBJ2-1
D: TRBD1
size: .
V: TRBV5-4

DNA: TGTGCCAGCAGTAGCTCGGGAGAGGAGGGTGAGAAAAACATTCAGTACTTC
CDR3: CASSSSGEEGEKNIQYF
J: TRBJ2-4
D: .
size: .
V: TRBV28

DNA: TGTGCCAGCAGCTTAGATCGTGGACCGAGCGTTTACAATGAGCAGTTCTTC
CDR3: CASSLDRGPSVYNEQFF
J: TRBJ2-1
D: .
size: once
V: TRBV11-3

DNA: TGTGCCAGCAGAAGGGCGCAGCAGCCCCAGCATTTT
CDR3: CASRRAQQPQHF
J: TRBJ1-5
D: .
size: once
V: TRBV2

DNA: TGTGCAAGTCGCTTACCGTCGGTCCTAGAGAACACTGAAGCTTTCTTT
CDR3: CASRLPSVLENTEAFF
J: TRBJ1-1
D: .
size: .
V: TRBV12-2